Following are 18 T cell receptor beta chains from one sample sequenced in a study of T-cell memory formation after mild COVID-19. A single record per CDR3 protein comes from TCRdb applying MiXCR to the 5' RACE reads. The table records approximately 480,000 distinct CDR3 sequences, 15% to 20% of them present only once. The sequenced material came from PBMCs or a T cell subset sorted from them (not recorded which). The origin of the receptors is an adult woman who had mild COVID-19 (a few samples of this study predate the infection). Cell type and time point are not known.

The sample holds many counts of this clonotype. The genes are TRBV7-9 and TRBJ2-5; the match to TRBD1 covers 8 bases. Germline V gene sequence: CDR1 SEHNR, CDR2 FQNEAQ (reference sequence). CDR3 length equals 15 residues. With 5 bases clipped from V and 5 bases from J, the junction kept 10 bases outside the gene matches. CDR3 nucleotides: TGTGCCAGCAGCGCCGGACAGGGATGGCGGGAGACCCAGTACTTC. Translating gives CASSAGQGWRETQYF.

This clonotype has a handful of counts. The chain uses TRBV5-1 and TRBJ2-7; D is undetermined. The CDR3 sequence is 17 residues long. Trimming removed 0 bases from V and 1 base from J, with 17 bases in between. Germline lookup yields CDR1 SGHRS and CDR2 YFSETQ. The CDR3, as DNA: TGCGCCAGCAGCTTGGAGATCACGGCGAGGAAGTCCTACGAGCAGTACTTC. This sequence encodes CASSLEITARKSYEQYF.

This clonotype was counted a few times. The chain recombines TRBV5-5 with TRBJ2-7, with 7 positions matching TRBD2. The CDR3 sequence is 15 residues long. The germline CDR1 and CDR2 sequences are SGHKS and YYEKEE (reference sequence). The ends lost 7 bases at V and 0 bases at J; junction bases unmatched: 10. The CDR3 DNA reads as TGTGCCAGCCGGCCAACGGGGGGATACTCCTACGAGCAGTACTTC. As protein: CASRPTGGYSYEQYF.

V and J are TRBV29-1 and TRBJ2-7, with D possibly matching TRBD2 (5 bases). V was shortened by 7 bases and J by 0 bases, with 7 bases between the two germline ends. The germline V gene encodes CDR1 SQVTM and CDR2 ANQGSEA. The CDR3 totals 11 residues. CDR3 in DNA: TGCAGCGCAGGAGGCTCCTACGAGCAGTACTTC. Its protein is CSAGGSYEQYF.

Here the CDR3 reads CASSSGTGDIYGYTF. As DNA, the CDR3 is TGTGCCAGCAGCTCCGGGACAGGGGATATCTATGGCTACACCTTC. This chain uses TRBV6-1 with TRBJ1-2; 10 bases line up with TRBD1. The CDR3 is 15 amino acids. The germline gives CDR1 MNHNS, CDR2 SASEGT. The trim removed 6 bases at V and 4 bases at J, leaving 8 bases unmatched.

This clonotype appeared a few times. The chain has TRBV2 and TRBJ2-3; D ambiguous. CDR3 length equals 15 residues. Germline V gene lookup returns CDR1 SNHLY and CDR2 FYNNEI. Between the trimmed V and J ends, which lost 3 bases and 5 bases, there was a span of 15 bases. The CDR3 region has the DNA TGTGCCAGCAGTGACCCGGTTTCTTTTGAAGATACGCAGTATTTT. It yields the protein CASSDPVSFEDTQYF.

The chain couples TRBV5-1 to TRBJ2-1, with 10 bases aligning to TRBD2. The CDR3 spans 15 residues. Germline-derived CDR1 and CDR2 are SGHRS and YFSETQ. V lost 2 bases, J lost 6 bases, and 5 bases stayed unmatched. The CDR3 loop is CASSLQLAGFNEQFF. The CDR3 region has the DNA TGCGCCAGCAGCTTACAACTAGCGGGGTTCAATGAGCAGTTCTTC.

The chain uses TRBV3-1 and TRBJ2-7, with 7 bases that match TRBD2. V was pared by 1 base and J by 2 bases, with 8 bases of the junction left unmatched. This CDR3 spans 16 amino acids. CDR1 and CDR2 from the germline V gene are LGHDT and YNNKEL (reference sequence). The CDR3 sequence is CASSQAWREYTYEQYF. The CDR3 coding sequence is TGTGCCAGCAGCCAAGCGTGGCGGGAGTACACCTACGAGCAGTACTTC.

This rearrangement joins TRBV12-3 or TRBV12-4 to TRBJ1-2; D ambiguous. V was clipped by 7 bases and J by 5 bases, with 17 bases between them. This CDR3 is built from 14 residues. The CDR3 nucleotides read TGTGCCAGCACCATTAGTACCCCCGGGTATGGCTACACCTTC. Residues: CASTISTPGYGYTF.

This clonotype was seen a handful of times. CDR3 loop: CASSLIGVSPGELFF. As DNA, the CDR3 is TGTGCCAGCAGCTTAATCGGCGTTAGCCCCGGGGAGCTGTTTTTT. The chain employs TRBV7-9 and TRBJ2-2; D call uncertain. Germline V gene sequence: CDR1 SEHNR, CDR2 FQNEAQ (reference sequence). The length of the CDR3 is 15 residues. V was pared by 2 bases and J by 6 bases, with 13 bases between.

The rearrangement joins TRBV5-4 to TRBJ2-4; D may be TRBD1 (5 bases). This CDR3 contains 16 residues. V lost 5 bases and J 2 bases, leaving 17 bases between the germline ends. CDR1 is SGHNT, CDR2 YYREEE, per germline (reference sequence). CDR3 in amino acids: CASRSDRLNTKNIQYF. The DNA of the CDR3 is TGTGCCAGCAGATCCGACAGACTGAATACCAAAAACATTCAGTACTTC.

V gene TRBV6-5 combines with J gene TRBJ2-7, with TRBD2 matching 7 bases. Looked up from germline, CDR1 is MNHEY and CDR2 is SVGAGI. After removal of 4 bases from V and 6 bases from J, the junction contained 12 bases not matched to a gene. The CDR3 is 15 amino acids. The CDR3 region is CASSFGTGRGTEQYF. CDR3 sequence (DNA): TGTGCCAGCAGTTTCGGGACTGGGCGGGGGACCGAGCAGTACTTC.

V is TRBV11-2 and J is TRBJ2-3; a possible D gene is TRBD2 (6 bases). The germline CDR1 and CDR2 sequences are SGHAT and FQNNGV. Trimming removed 1 base from V and 0 bases from J, with 11 bases in between. This CDR3 comprises 16 residues. CDR3 amino acids: CASSLGSGSSTDTQYF. The DNA for the CDR3 is TGTGCCAGCAGCTTAGGAAGCGGGTCAAGCACAGATACGCAGTATTTT.

This chain links TRBV24-1 with TRBJ2-1; the D is unclear. Germline loops: CDR1 KGHDR, CDR2 SFDVKD. The CDR3 covers 14 residues. Trimming left V 6 bases short and J 4 bases short, with 12 bases between. Here the CDR3 reads CATSPNGIYNEQFF. As DNA, the CDR3 is TGTGCCACCAGTCCTAATGGAATTTACAATGAGCAGTTCTTC.

V gene TRBV20-1 combines with J gene TRBJ2-7, with D hard to call. Trimming took off 0 bases at V and 2 bases at J, with 20 bases between the two ends. The V gene's germline CDR1 is DFQATT and CDR2 SNEGSKA (reference sequence). CDR3 length: 17 residues. CDR3 coding DNA: TGCAGTGCTAGAGATCGTAAGGGCGGTCGGAAAACCTACGAGCAGTACTTC. As protein: CSARDRKGGRKTYEQYF.

This clonotype has only a few counts. The chain is built from TRBV5-1 and TRBJ1-4, with D perhaps TRBD1 (6 bases). The CDR3 has 16 amino acids. Looked up from germline, CDR1 is SGHRS and CDR2 is YFSETQ. V lost 0 bases to trimming and J lost 3 bases, with 12 bases between them. In nucleotides, the CDR3 is TGCGCCAGCAGCTTGGCCACAGGGAGTCCTAATGAAAAACTGTTTTTT. Protein product: CASSLATGSPNEKLFF.

The V call is TRBV12-3 or TRBV12-4, the J call TRBJ1-2; 7 nucleotides agree with TRBD1. Trimming took 6 bases from V and 6 from J; bases not matched to a gene: 10. This CDR3 comprises 14 residues. CDR3 coding DNA: TGTGCCAGCAGCCCAGAGAGGGGGCGGAATGGCTACACCTTC. It is translated as CASSPERGRNGYTF.

The rearrangement links TRBV24-1 to TRBJ2-3, with TRBD1 identical over 9 bases. The V gene's germline CDR1 is KGHDR and CDR2 SFDVKD. The trim removed 7 bases at V and 4 bases at J, leaving 8 bases unmatched. The CDR3 runs 15 residues. The CDR3, as DNA: TGTGCCACCAGCCCTGGGACAGGGTACGCAGATACGCAGTATTTT. Residues: CATSPGTGYADTQYF.